This T cell receptor (beta chain) was profiled in a study of read filtering for tumor transcriptome and immune sequencing. In the study overall: After DNase treatment, RNA was made into whole-transcriptome libraries.

Germline CDR1 is WNHNN and CDR2 is SYGVQD (reference sequence). This CDR3 has 13 amino acids. Trimming cost V 0 bases and J 6 bases, with 9 bases left between them. Molecular barcoded adaptors covering alpha/delta and beta/gamma chains were used on 400 ng RNA. TCRdb reanalysed the reads using MiXCR and keeps one entry per CDR3 protein. The data hold around 35,000 distinct CDR3 sequences, with roughly 13% observed a single time. This clonotype was counted ten times or more. The V gene is TRBV10-1, the J gene TRBJ2-7; no reliable D call. Sequencing used a population of CD138-negative cells sorted from bone marrow. The sequence derives from a donor aged 40 or over with multiple myeloma. The CDR3 nucleotides read TGCGCCAGCAGTGAGTCGTTTGCATCCGAGCAGTACTTC. Protein sequence: CASSESFASEQYF.